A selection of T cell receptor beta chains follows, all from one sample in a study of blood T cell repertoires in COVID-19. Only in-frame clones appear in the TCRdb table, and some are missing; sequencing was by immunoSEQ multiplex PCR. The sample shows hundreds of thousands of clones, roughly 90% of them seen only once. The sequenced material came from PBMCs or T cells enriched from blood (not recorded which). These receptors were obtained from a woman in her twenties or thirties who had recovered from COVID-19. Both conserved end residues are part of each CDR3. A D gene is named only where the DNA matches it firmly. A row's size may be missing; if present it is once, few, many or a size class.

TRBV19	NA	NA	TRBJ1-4	CASNGGWGRGSEKLFF	TGTGCCAGTAATGGGGGTTGGGGGCGCGGATCTGAAAAACTGTTTTTT
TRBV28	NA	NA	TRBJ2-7	CASTQNYEQYF	TGTGCCAGCACCCAGAACTACGAGCAGTACTTC
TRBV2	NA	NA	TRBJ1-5	CASSEAGGGILKPQHF	TGTGCCAGCAGTGAAGCAGGAGGCGGGATTTTAAAGCCCCAGCATTTT
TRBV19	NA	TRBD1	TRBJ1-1	CASSLSLSTGQNTEAFF	TGTGCCAGTAGCCTCTCCCTTTCGACAGGGCAGAACACTGAAGCTTTCTTT
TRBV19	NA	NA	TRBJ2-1	CASTTDRSSYNEQFF	TGTGCCAGTACCACTGACCGGAGCTCCTACAATGAGCAGTTCTTC
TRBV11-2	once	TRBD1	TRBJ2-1	CASSSDRGGGYNEQFF	TGTGCCAGCAGCTCAGACAGGGGCGGAGGCTACAATGAGCAGTTCTTC
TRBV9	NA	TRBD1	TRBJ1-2	CASSVGTGGYGYTF	TGTGCCAGCAGCGTAGGGACAGGGGGCTATGGCTACACCTTC
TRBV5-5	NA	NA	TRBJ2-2	CASSLQGGTGELFF	TGTGCCAGCAGCTTGCAGGGTGGGACCGGGGAGCTGTTTTTT
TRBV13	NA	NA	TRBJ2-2	CASSFLRPNTGELFF	TGTGCCAGCAGCTTCCTGCGCCCGAACACCGGGGAGCTGTTTTTT
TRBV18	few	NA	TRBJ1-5	CASSSPGRGKDQPQHF	TGTGCCAGCTCCTCTCCTGGAAGGGGAAAGGATCAGCCCCAGCATTTT
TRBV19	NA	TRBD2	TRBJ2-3	CASSTTSGGVSDTQYF	TGTGCCAGTAGTACGACTAGCGGGGGGGTGTCAGATACGCAGTATTTT
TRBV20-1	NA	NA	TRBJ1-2	CSASGGDGYTF	TGCAGTGCTAGTGGGGGGGACGGCTACACCTTC
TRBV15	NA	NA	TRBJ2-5	CATSRGGQKETQYF	TGTGCCACCAGCAGAGGGGGGCAGAAAGAGACCCAGTACTTC
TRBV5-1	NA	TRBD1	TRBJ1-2	CASSLERTGARGYTF	TGCGCCAGCAGCTTGGAACGGACAGGGGCGAGGGGCTACACCTTC
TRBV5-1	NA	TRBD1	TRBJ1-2	CASSATGGLYGYTF	TGCGCCAGCAGCGCGACAGGGGGCCTCTATGGCTACACCTTC
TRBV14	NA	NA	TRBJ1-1	CASSQVGELNTEAFF	TGTGCCAGCAGCCAAGTCGGGGAGCTGAACACTGAAGCTTTCTTT
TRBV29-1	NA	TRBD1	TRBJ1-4	CSVSGTEATNEKLFF	TGCAGCGTTTCTGGGACAGAAGCAACTAATGAAAAACTGTTTTTT
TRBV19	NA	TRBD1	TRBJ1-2	CASSNPGQGVYGYTF	TGTGCCAGTAGTAATCCGGGACAGGGTGTCTATGGCTACACCTTC
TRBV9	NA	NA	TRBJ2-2	CASSVGQGPTGELFF	TGTGCCAGCAGCGTAGGTCAGGGCCCCACCGGGGAGCTGTTTTTT
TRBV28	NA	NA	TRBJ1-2	CASSLGTIYGYTF	TGTGCCAGCAGTTTAGGGACAATCTATGGCTACACCTTC
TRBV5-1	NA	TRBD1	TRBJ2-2	CASTTGQGPTGELFF	TGCGCCAGCACCACCGGACAGGGACCCACCGGGGAGCTGTTTTTT
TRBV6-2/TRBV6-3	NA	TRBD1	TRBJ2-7	CASSPGWWDREAYEQYF	TGTGCCAGCAGCCCCGGCTGGTGGGACAGGGAAGCCTACGAGCAGTACTTC
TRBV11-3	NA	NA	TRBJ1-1	CASSLDPSGEAFF	TGTGCCAGCAGCTTAGATCCCTCGGGGGAAGCTTTCTTT
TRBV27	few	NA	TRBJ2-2	CATFTGELFF	TGTGCCACCTTCACCGGGGAGCTGTTTTTT
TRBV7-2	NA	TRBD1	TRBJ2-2	CASSFGLGRGPLTGELFF	TGTGCCAGCAGCTTTGGCCTCGGCAGGGGGCCATTAACCGGGGAGCTGTTTTTT
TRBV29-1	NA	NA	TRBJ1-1	CSVQGQQGGTEAFF	TGCAGCGTCCAAGGACAGCAGGGCGGCACTGAAGCTTTCTTT
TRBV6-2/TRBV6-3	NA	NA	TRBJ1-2	CASSYRDRRVREAGVGYTF	TGTGCCAGCAGTTATCGGGATCGGAGGGTTAGAGAGGCCGGAGTGGGCTACACCTTC
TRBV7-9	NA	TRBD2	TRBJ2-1	CASSFLAGNNEQFF	TGTGCCAGCAGCTTCCTAGCGGGTAACAATGAGCAGTTCTTC
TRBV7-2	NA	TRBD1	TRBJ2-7	CASSARDRGPYEQYF	TGTGCCAGCAGCGCCCGGGACAGGGGGCCGTACGAGCAGTACTTC
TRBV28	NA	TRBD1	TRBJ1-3	CASSLTGTGAVRNTIYF	TGTGCCAGCAGTTTGACTGGGACAGGGGCTGTGCGAAACACCATATATTTT
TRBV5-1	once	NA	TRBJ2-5	CASSRGTQETQYF	TGCGCCAGCAGTAGAGGAACACAAGAGACCCAGTACTTC
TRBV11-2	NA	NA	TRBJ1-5	CASSSTVNQPQHF	TGTGCCAGCAGCTCGACAGTTAATCAGCCCCAGCATTTT
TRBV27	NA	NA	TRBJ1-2	CASSPGVYYGYTF	TGTGCCAGCAGTCCGGGGGTGTACTATGGCTACACCTTC
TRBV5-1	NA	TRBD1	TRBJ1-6	CASRTSGTGDSPLHF	TGCGCCAGCAGAACTTCCGGGACAGGGGATTCACCCCTCCACTTT
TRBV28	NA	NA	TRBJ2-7	CASTHGPPSAAISEQYF	TGTGCCAGCACCCACGGTCCGCCAAGCGCGGCTATAAGCGAGCAGTACTTC
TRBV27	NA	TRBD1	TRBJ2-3	CASSSIHAGGTDTQYF	TGTGCCAGCAGTTCCATCCACGCAGGGGGAACAGATACGCAGTATTTT
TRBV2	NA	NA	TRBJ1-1	CASTPSLAGVGTEAFF	TGTGCCAGCACCCCGAGCCTCGCAGGGGTGGGCACTGAAGCTTTCTTT
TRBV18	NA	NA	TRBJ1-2	CASSPSGENGYTF	TGTGCCAGCTCACCGTCAGGGGAAAATGGCTACACCTTC
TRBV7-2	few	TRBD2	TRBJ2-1	CASSSPSGGLVINEQFF	TGTGCCAGCAGCTCGCCTAGCGGGGGGCTGGTGATTAATGAGCAGTTCTTC
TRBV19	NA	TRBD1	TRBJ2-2	CASGTGRSGELFF	TGTGCCAGCGGGACAGGGAGGTCCGGGGAGCTGTTTTTT
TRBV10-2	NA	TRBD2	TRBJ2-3	CASSGGSGLTDTQYF	TGCGCCAGCAGTGGCGGTAGCGGGCTCACAGATACGCAGTATTTT
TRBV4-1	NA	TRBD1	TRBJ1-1	CATHQTGTGGNTEAFF	TGCGCCACCCACCAAACCGGGACAGGGGGCAACACTGAAGCTTTCTTT
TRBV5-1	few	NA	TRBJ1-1	CASSLVSGNTEAFF	TGCGCCAGCAGCTTGGTGTCAGGGAACACTGAAGCTTTCTTT
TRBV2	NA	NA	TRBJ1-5	CASRQGQQPQHF	TGTGCCAGCAGGCAAGGACAGCAGCCCCAGCATTTT
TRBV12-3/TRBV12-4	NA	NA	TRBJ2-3	CASRNRYADTQYF	TGTGCCAGCAGAAACAGGTATGCAGATACGCAGTATTTT
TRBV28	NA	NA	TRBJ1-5	CATRRGAGNQPQHF	TGTGCCACCCGTCGGGGGGCTGGCAATCAGCCCCAGCATTTT
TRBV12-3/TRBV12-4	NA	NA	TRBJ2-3	CASSEADTQYF	TGTGCCAGTTCCGAGGCAGATACGCAGTATTTT
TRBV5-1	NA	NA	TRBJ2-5	CASSSGGLGETQYF	TGCGCCAGCAGCTCCGGGGGGCTCGGAGAGACCCAGTACTTC
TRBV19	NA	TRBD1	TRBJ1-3	CASTLGQGSGNTIYF	TGTGCCAGTACCTTAGGACAGGGGTCAGGAAACACCATATATTTT
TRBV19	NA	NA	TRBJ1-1	CASSRRDTEAFF	TGTGCCAGTAGTCGACGGGACACTGAAGCTTTCTTT
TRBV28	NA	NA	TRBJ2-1	CASSFDRSYNEQFF	TGTGCCAGCAGTTTTGACAGATCCTACAATGAGCAGTTCTTC
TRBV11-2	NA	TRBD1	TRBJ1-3	CASSPRQGAPGNTIYF	TGTGCCAGCAGCCCACGACAGGGGGCGCCAGGAAACACCATATATTTT
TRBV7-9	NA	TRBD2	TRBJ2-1	CASSSWGGDPYSEQFF	TGTGCCAGCAGCTCCTGGGGAGGGGACCCCTACAGTGAGCAGTTCTTC
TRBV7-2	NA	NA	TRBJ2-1	CASSGSGGDEQFF	TGTGCCAGCAGCGGATCGGGGGGCGATGAGCAGTTCTTC
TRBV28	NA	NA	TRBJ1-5	CASSPWEGVGSNQPQHF	TGTGCCAGCAGTCCCTGGGAGGGGGTAGGGAGCAATCAGCCCCAGCATTTT